This entry features one T cell receptor (beta chain) sequence. What it binds is not known. Through a sample-barcoded 5' primer and a J-beta primer mix, a second PCR was run for roughly 6 to 12 cycles. Any given sample supplied a minimum of 3 million CDR3-containing paired-end reads. A single record per CDR3 protein comes from TCRdb applying MiXCR to the 5' RACE reads. The sample carries 780,000 or so distinct CDR3 sequences, 56% recorded once. V was cut by 11 bases and J by 2 bases, with 9 bases left in between. This CDR3 has 11 amino acids. This sample is part of a study of blood T cells in healthy people across ages. Notes on the study in general: Donor CMV status was unknown, possibly confounding expanded clonotype changes. Diversity was higher, and naive CD4+ cells more numerous, in long-lived donors than in aged donors.

This clonotype originated in a man aged 35 to 55 in good health. The sample consisted of blood. This sequence joins TRBV12-3 or TRBV12-4 and TRBJ1-1; D might be TRBD1 (6 bases). CDR3 DNA sequence: TGTGCCCTACAGGGAAACACTGAAGCTTTCTTT. This translates into CALQGNTEAFF.